A selection of T cell receptor beta chains follows, all from one sample in a study of blood T cell repertoires in COVID-19. This table comes from immunoSEQ multiplex PCR, and its TCRdb copy is limited to in-frame clones, with some not included. The sample carries some 320,000 clones, 87% recorded once. What was sequenced was peripheral blood. These receptors were collected from a woman between 45 and 60 years old who had recovered from COVID-19. The CDR3 runs from the conserved cysteine through the conserved F or W. Each record gives: D gene, V gene, J gene, clone size, CDR3 length, CDR3 DNA, CDR3 protein. D genes are given only for firm matches. Rows give clone size only sometimes, using once, few, many, or a class for an expanded clone.

TRBD2	TRBV7-8	TRBJ2-5	NA	16	TGTGCCAGCAGCTTAGAGGAGCGGGGGGCGCGGGAGACCCAGTACTTC	CASSLEERGARETQYF
NA	TRBV7-2	TRBJ1-2	NA	13	TGTGCCAGCAGCTTAGACCAGAACTATGGCTACACCTTC	CASSLDQNYGYTF
TRBD2	TRBV18	TRBJ2-7	NA	16	TGTGCCAGCTCACCGCGGAGCGGGAGGACGGGTGGCGAGCAGTACTTC	CASSPRSGRTGGEQYF
TRBD2	TRBV6-5	TRBJ2-7	NA	14	TGTGCCAGCACCAAGAGAAGCGGGAACTACGAGCAGTACTTC	CASTKRSGNYEQYF
NA	TRBV18	TRBJ1-1	NA	12	TGTGCCAGCTCAGTCGGGGAAAGATTGGCTTTCTTT	CASSVGERLAFF
NA	TRBV10-3	TRBJ2-7	NA	12	TGTGCCACCCAAGGAGACTCCTACGAGCAGTACTTC	CATQGDSYEQYF
TRBD2	TRBV29-1	TRBJ2-3	NA	10	TGCAGCGTGTTGCGGGGGTTTCAGTATTTT	CSVLRGFQYF
TRBD1	TRBV3-1/TRBV3-2	TRBJ1-1	NA	13	TGTGCCAGCAGCACTCCGGGGACAGGCGAAGCTTTCTTT	CASSTPGTGEAFF
NA	TRBV28	TRBJ2-2	NA	13	TGTGCCAGCACCCCAGTTGACACCGGGGAGCTGTTTTTT	CASTPVDTGELFF
NA	TRBV2	TRBJ1-4	once	14	TGTGCCAGCAGTGAAGACACTGGGAGGGAAAAACTGTTTTTT	CASSEDTGREKLFF
NA	TRBV12-3/TRBV12-4	TRBJ2-7	once	13	TGTGCCAGCAGCCGACAAACTGGGGGGGAGCAGTACTTC	CASSRQTGGEQYF
TRBD1	TRBV18	TRBJ1-5	NA	16	TGTGCCAGCTCACCAGAGGGACAGGGGTTTACGCAGCCCCAGCATTTT	CASSPEGQGFTQPQHF
NA	TRBV7-9	TRBJ1-1	once	14	TGTGCCAGCAGCTTAGCGGAGGTACGCCCTGAAGCTTTCTTT	CASSLAEVRPEAFF
NA	TRBV28	TRBJ1-2	few	15	TGTGCCAGCAAAGGGGGGGGGAATCTCAACTATGGCTACACCTTC	CASKGGGNLNYGYTF
TRBD2	TRBV19	TRBJ2-5	NA	17	TGTGCCAGTAGTAAGGGTCGGACTAGCGGAATTCAAGAGACCCAGTACTTC	CASSKGRTSGIQETQYF
NA	TRBV7-2	TRBJ1-2	few	15	TGTGCCAGCAGCTTCGAACAGGGTCCTAACTATGGCTACACCTTC	CASSFEQGPNYGYTF
NA	TRBV19	TRBJ1-1	NA	17	TGTGCCAGTAGTATAGACGGGCTTGAGACAGTCAACACTGAAGCTTTCTTT	CASSIDGLETVNTEAFF
NA	TRBV15	TRBJ2-7	NA	15	TGTGCCACCAGCAGAGATCGAGGGGGAAGCTACGAGCAGTACTTC	CATSRDRGGSYEQYF
NA	TRBV28	TRBJ2-5	NA	14	TGTGCCAGCAGTTTTCAGGGATCAGTGGAGACCCAGTACTTC	CASSFQGSVETQYF
TRBD1	TRBV7-3	TRBJ2-3	NA	19	TGTGCCAGCAGCTTAAAGGTGAAGGGGACAGGGGGATACACAGATACGCAGTATTTT	CASSLKVKGTGGYTDTQYF
NA	TRBV7-2	TRBJ2-4	NA	16	TGTGCCAGCAGCTTACAAGCGTTCCTAGCCAAAAACATTCAGTACTTC	CASSLQAFLAKNIQYF
NA	TRBV29-1	TRBJ1-4	NA	14	TGCAGCGTTGCACACGGGACTTATAATGAAAAACTGTTTTTT	CSVAHGTYNEKLFF
NA	TRBV7-9	TRBJ2-7	few	15	TGTGCCAGCAGCTTACGGACAGAAAAAGCCTACGAGCAGTACTTC	CASSLRTEKAYEQYF
NA	TRBV30	TRBJ2-3	NA	15	TGTGCCTGGAGGCTCCGACTCTCTAGCACAGATACGCAGTATTTT	CAWRLRLSSTDTQYF
TRBD1	TRBV19	TRBJ1-2	NA	14	TGTGCCAGTAGTACCGTGACAGGGTTCTATGGCTACACCTTC	CASSTVTGFYGYTF
NA	TRBV24-1	TRBJ2-4	NA	16	TGTGCCACCAGTGACCCCACCCCGGGATTTGGAAACATTCAGTACTTC	CATSDPTPGFGNIQYF
NA	TRBV30	TRBJ2-2	NA	13	TGTGCCTGGAGACGTACAGGGACCGGTGGGCTGTTTTTT	CAWRRTGTGGLFF
NA	TRBV9	TRBJ1-2	NA	16	TGTGCCAGCAGCGTCCTCGGTGGCGGGGATTTCTATGGCTACACCTTC	CASSVLGGGDFYGYTF
NA	TRBV18	TRBJ1-1	NA	14	TGTGCCAGCTCACCACCTGGGACATACACTGAAGCTTTCTTT	CASSPPGTYTEAFF